The 18 T cell receptor beta chains in this list originate from one sample, sequenced in a study of metastatic and nonmetastatic thyroid tumors. TCRdb reanalyzed the PCR reads via MiXCR. The sample contains tens of thousands of clones, over 10% of which appear only once. Each patient went into thyroid surgery without having received any treatment. The sequenced sample was blood. The receptors derive from a female donor with papillary thyroid cancer or a benign thyroid nodule (not recorded which). Some clones in this sample may be carry-over from other donors' samples.

At least ten counts were recorded for this clone. The genes are TRBV7-9 and TRBJ2-1; D possibly corresponds to TRBD2 (5 bases). Trimming stripped 5 bases from V and 8 bases from J, with 10 bases between. Germline assignment: CDR1 SEHNR and CDR2 FQNEAQ (reference sequence). The CDR3 loop spans 12 amino acids. The CDR3 sequence is CASSPLGHEQFF. The CDR3 DNA follows: TGTGCCAGCAGCCCACTAGGCCATGAGCAGTTCTTC.

This clone was observed many times. The J gene is TRBJ2-6, the V gene TRBV4-3; the D gene is possibly TRBD2 (5 bases). Trimming removed 1 base at V and 0 bases at J, with 10 bases between. The CDR3 consists of 17 residues. In germline, CDR1 is LGHNA, CDR2 YSLEER. CDR3 nucleotide sequence: TGCGCCAGCAGCCAAGTATACCGGGGCTCTGGGGCCAACGTCCTGACTTTC. It encodes CASSQVYRGSGANVLTF.

This clone showed up many times. Here the CDR3 reads CASSVVASGGSRNEQFF. DNA for the CDR3: TGTGCCAGCAGCGTAGTAGCCTCTGGCGGGAGTAGAAATGAGCAGTTCTTC. The chain has TRBV9 and TRBJ2-1, with 7 bases that match TRBD2. Germline CDR1 and CDR2: SGDLS and YYNGEE. The ends lost 0 bases at V and 7 bases at J; junction bases unmatched: 13. The CDR3 is 17 residues long. Full variable domain (outside the CDR3, taken from reference TRBV9 and TRBJ2-1): DSGVTQTPKHLITATGQRVTLRCSPRSGDLSVYWYQQSLDQGLQFLIQYYNGEERAKGNILERFSAQQFPDLHSELNLSSLELGDSALYFCASSVVASGGSRNEQFFGPGTRLTVL.

CDR3 sequence reads: CASSEDTSHPVDEQFF. CDR3 sequence (DNA): TGTGCCAGCAGTGAAGATACTAGCCACCCCGTGGATGAGCAGTTCTTC. This rearrangement joins TRBV6-1 to TRBJ2-1; D may be TRBD2 (6 bases). V was cut by 1 base and J by 8 bases, with 18 bases left in between. Per germline, CDR1 MNHNS and CDR2 SASEGT. This CDR3 spans 16 amino acids.

This clone was detected ten times or more. The DNA of the CDR3 is TGTGCCAGCAGCCAAGTTCAGGGCCCTGAAGCTTTCTTT. Its translation: CASSQVQGPEAFF. J is TRBJ1-1 and V is TRBV3-1; D may be TRBD1 (5 bases). Trimming shortened V by 1 base and J by 6 bases, and 9 bases separated the two germline ends. Germline CDR1 is LGHDT and CDR2 is YNNKEL (reference sequence). The CDR3 extends over 13 amino acids.

This clone was observed many times. J is TRBJ2-7 and V is TRBV27, with D tentatively TRBD2 (8 bases). The CDR3 length is 16 residues. CDR1 is MNHEY and CDR2 is SMNVEV in the germline V gene (reference sequence). Trimming took off 7 bases at V and 2 bases at J, with 21 bases between the two ends. The CDR3 DNA sequence: TGTGCCAGCACGGGTAGCGGGGCAGGGGGAACCTACGAGCAGTACTTC. It translates to CASTGSGAGGTYEQYF.

This clone has ten or more counts. The chain couples TRBV10-3 to TRBJ2-3; 7 bases agree with TRBD2. Germline loops: CDR1 ENHRY, CDR2 SYGVKD. With V trimmed by 7 bases and J by 4 bases, 5 bases remained unmatched. The CDR3 is 13 amino acids. Written as DNA, the CDR3 is TGTGCCATCATGGGGGAGGGCGCAGATACGCAGTATTTT. Translating it yields CAIMGEGADTQYF.

This clone was counted between two and nine times. This sequence may be a read error, since a much larger clone differs from it by one base. The rearrangement uses TRBV7-9 and TRBJ2-5; weak D call: TRBD1 (5 bases). The germline V gene has CDR1 SEHNR and CDR2 FQNEAQ (reference sequence). Between the trimmed V and J ends, which lost 7 bases and 8 bases, there was a span of 17 bases. The CDR3 runs 13 residues. The CDR3 nucleotides read TGTGCCAGCACCCTAGGGGTTGGAGATACCCAGTACTTC. It specifies CASTLGVGDTQYF.

This clone was seen repeatedly, ten times or more. The chain has TRBV4-3 and TRBJ2-5; D possibly corresponds to TRBD2 (5 bases). V was shortened by 1 base and J by 1 base, with 7 bases between the two germline ends. This CDR3 region has 14 residues. The germline CDR1 and CDR2 sequences are LGHNA and YSLEER. CDR3 sequence reads: CASSQGTVQETQYF. CDR3 coding DNA: TGCGCCAGCAGCCAAGGGACTGTCCAAGAGACCCAGTACTTC.

This clone occurred many times. V usage is TRBV12-3 or TRBV12-4 and J usage is TRBJ1-3; tentatively, D is TRBD1 (5 bases). The CDR3 spans 16 residues. V lost 8 bases and J lost 8, with 25 bases in between. CDR3 sequence reads: CASGYSKELPRDTIYF. The CDR3 region has the DNA TGTGCCAGCGGGTATTCTAAGGAGTTGCCCAGGGACACCATATATTTT.

In this sample, this clone turned up many times. This chain uses TRBV6-1 with TRBJ2-3; D not resolved. Germline V gene data show CDR1 as MNHNS and CDR2 as SASEGT. This CDR3 has 12 amino acids. The V and J ends lost 6 bases and 9 bases respectively, with 13 bases between them. CDR3 loop: CASRHGPSTQYF. The CDR3 DNA reads TGTGCCAGCAGACACGGACCCAGCACGCAGTATTTT.

This clone is medium-sized. The V gene is TRBV9, the J gene TRBJ2-2; 10 bases match TRBD1. The CDR3 loop spans 16 amino acids. V shed 4 bases, J shed 5 bases, and the junction held 8 bases outside the gene matches. CDR1 SGDLS and CDR2 YYNGEE come from the germline V gene. The CDR3 spells CASSPRTGGLTGELFF. The CDR3 nucleotides are TGTGCCAGCAGCCCTAGGACAGGGGGATTAACCGGGGAGCTGTTTTTT. The full variable domain, in which reference TRBV9 and TRBJ2-2 provide the parts outside the CDR3, is DSGVTQTPKHLITATGQRVTLRCSPRSGDLSVYWYQQSLDQGLQFLIQYYNGEERAKGNILERFSAQQFPDLHSELNLSSLELGDSALYFCASSPRTGGLTGELFFGEGSRLTVL.

On this clone: The conserved final phenylalanine or tryptophan is absent from the CDR3, which likely points to a read error. The DNA is left out, because the CDR3 cannot be placed on it with certainty; the CDR3 is given as TCRdb lists it. The chain is built from TRBV30 and TRBJ2-1; TRBD1, the table's D call, was not compared with the DNA. The CDR3 extends over 15 residues, inclusive of both ends. The germline CDR1 and CDR2 sequences are GTSNPN and SVGIG (reference sequence). The CDR3 region is CASSEWGGNYNEKFI.

This clone has ten or more counts. The V gene is TRBV20-1, the J gene TRBJ1-5, with D possibly being TRBD1 (6 bases). CDR3 size: 13 residues. Germline V gene lookup returns CDR1 DFQATT and CDR2 SNEGSKA (reference sequence). Between the trimmed V and J ends, which lost 6 bases and 6 bases, there was a span of 15 bases. CDR3 sequence: CSAAGAFGQPQHF. The CDR3 nucleotides read TGCAGTGCCGCAGGGGCTTTCGGTCAGCCCCAGCATTTT.

This clone came up many times. This CDR3 is CSARRGAGANVLTF. The CDR3 DNA is TGCAGTGCTAGAAGAGGGGCTGGGGCCAACGTCCTGACTTTC. V is TRBV20-1 and J is TRBJ2-6, with D perhaps TRBD1 or TRBD2 (5 bases each). Germline-derived CDR1 and CDR2 are DFQATT and SNEGSKA (reference sequence). V was trimmed by 2 bases and J by 2 bases, leaving 7 bases between them. CDR3 length: 14 residues.

About this clone itself: An end of the junction differs from the germline gene, which may be a read error. The chain joins TRBV10-3 to TRBJ2-7; D is undetermined. The germline CDR1 and CDR2 sequences are ENHRY and SYGVKD. CDR3 length: 15 amino acids. DNA of the CDR3: TGTGCCATCAGTGTCGACGTCCCAGGATCCTACGAGCGGTACTTC. It translates to CAISVDVPGSYERYF.

As for this clone: One end of the junction varies from germline; a read error may be responsible. The DNA of the CDR3 is TGTGCCAGCATTCCACGGACAGGGAATGAAAGACTGTTTTTT. Protein: CASIPRTGNERLFF. The J gene is TRBJ1-4, the V gene TRBV12-3 or TRBV12-4, with TRBD1 matching over 8 bases. The length of the CDR3 is 14 residues.

This clone was found many times. CDR3 protein: CATSDDGTDTQYF. Here the CDR3 DNA reads TGTGCCACCAGTGACGACGGTACAGATACGCAGTATTTT. This chain joins TRBV24-1 and TRBJ2-3; D uncertain. Trimming took off 4 bases at V and 3 bases at J, with 7 bases between the two ends. Germline V lookup: CDR1 KGHDR, CDR2 SFDVKD. This CDR3 contains 13 residues.